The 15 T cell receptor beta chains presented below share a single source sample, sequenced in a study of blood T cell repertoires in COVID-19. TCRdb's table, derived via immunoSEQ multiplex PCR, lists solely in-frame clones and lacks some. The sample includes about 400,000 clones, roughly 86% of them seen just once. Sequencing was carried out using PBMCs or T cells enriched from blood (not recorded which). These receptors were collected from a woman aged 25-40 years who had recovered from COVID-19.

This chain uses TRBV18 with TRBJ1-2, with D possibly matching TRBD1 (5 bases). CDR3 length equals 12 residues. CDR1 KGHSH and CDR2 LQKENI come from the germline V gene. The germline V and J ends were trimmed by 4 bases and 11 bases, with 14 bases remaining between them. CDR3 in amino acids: CASSRDSFSYTF. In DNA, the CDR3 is TGTGCCAGCTCACGTGACAGCTTTAGTTACACCTTC.

Written as DNA, the CDR3 is TGTGCCAGCAGCCAAGGAATAGCTAGAAATTCACCCCTCCACTTT. Its translation is CASSQGIARNSPLHF. The rearrangement links TRBV3-1 (or the pseudogene TRBV3-2) to TRBJ1-6, with unresolved D. This CDR3 has 15 residues. Looked up from germline, CDR1 is LGHDT and CDR2 is YNNKEL (reference sequence). V was clipped by 1 base and J by 7 bases, with 11 bases between them.

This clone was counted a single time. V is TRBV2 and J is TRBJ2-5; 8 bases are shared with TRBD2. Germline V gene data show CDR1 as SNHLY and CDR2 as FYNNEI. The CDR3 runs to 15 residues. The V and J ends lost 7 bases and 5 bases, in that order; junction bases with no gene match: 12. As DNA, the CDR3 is TGTGCCAGCATGCGGCGCGGGGGGCCCGCGGAGACCCAGTACTTC. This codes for CASMRRGGPAETQYF. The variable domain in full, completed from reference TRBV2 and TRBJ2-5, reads EPEVTQTPSHQVTQMGQEVILRCVPISNHLYFYWYRQILGQKVEFLVSFYNNEISEKSEIFDDQFSVERPDGSNFTLKIRSTKLEDSAMYFCASMRRGGPAETQYFGPGTRLLVL.

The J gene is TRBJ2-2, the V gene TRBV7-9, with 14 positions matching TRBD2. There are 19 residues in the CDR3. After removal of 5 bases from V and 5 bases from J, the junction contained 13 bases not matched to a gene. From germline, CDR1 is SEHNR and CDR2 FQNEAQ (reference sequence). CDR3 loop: CASSTRPTSGRARTGELFF. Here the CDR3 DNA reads TGTGCCAGCAGCACGCGCCCGACTAGCGGGAGGGCCAGGACCGGGGAGCTGTTTTTT. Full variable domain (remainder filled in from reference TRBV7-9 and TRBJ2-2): DTGVSQNPRHKITKRGQNVTFRCDPISEHNRLYWYRQTLGQGPEFLTYFQNEAQLEKSRLLSDRFSAERPKGSFSTLEIQRTEQGDSAMYLCASSTRPTSGRARTGELFFGEGSRLTVL.

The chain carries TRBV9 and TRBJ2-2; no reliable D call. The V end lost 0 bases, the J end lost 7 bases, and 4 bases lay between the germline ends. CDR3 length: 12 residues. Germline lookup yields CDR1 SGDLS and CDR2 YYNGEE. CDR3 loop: CASSVAGGELFF. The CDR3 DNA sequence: TGTGCCAGCAGCGTAGCGGGCGGGGAGCTGTTTTTT.

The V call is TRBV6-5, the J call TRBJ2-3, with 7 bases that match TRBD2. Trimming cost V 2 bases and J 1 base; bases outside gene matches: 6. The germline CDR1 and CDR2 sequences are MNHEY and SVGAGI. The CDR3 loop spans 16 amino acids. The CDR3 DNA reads TGTGCCAGCAGTTACCGCCCCGCGGGGGGCACAGATACGCAGTATTTT. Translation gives CASSYRPAGGTDTQYF.

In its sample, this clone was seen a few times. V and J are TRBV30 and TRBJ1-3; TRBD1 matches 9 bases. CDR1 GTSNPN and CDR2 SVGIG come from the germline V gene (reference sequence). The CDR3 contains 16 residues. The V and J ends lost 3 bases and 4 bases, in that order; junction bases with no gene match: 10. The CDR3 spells CAWRGKTGGPGNTIYF. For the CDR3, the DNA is TGTGCCTGGAGGGGAAAAACAGGGGGCCCCGGAAACACCATATATTTT.

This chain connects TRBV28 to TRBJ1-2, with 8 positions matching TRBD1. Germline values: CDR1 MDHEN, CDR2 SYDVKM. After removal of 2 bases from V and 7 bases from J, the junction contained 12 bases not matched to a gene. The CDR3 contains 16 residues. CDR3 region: CASSLPQGAGIRGYTF. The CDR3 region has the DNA TGTGCCAGCAGTTTACCCCAGGGGGCAGGGATTCGTGGCTACACCTTC.

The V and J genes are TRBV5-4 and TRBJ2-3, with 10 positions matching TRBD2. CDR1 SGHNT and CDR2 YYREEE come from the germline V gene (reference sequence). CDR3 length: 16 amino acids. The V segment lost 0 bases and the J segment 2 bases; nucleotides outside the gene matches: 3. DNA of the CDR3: TGTGCCAGCAGCTTGGCGCTAGCGGGGGTCACAGATACGCAGTATTTT. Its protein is CASSLALAGVTDTQYF. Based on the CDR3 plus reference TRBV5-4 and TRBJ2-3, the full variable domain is ETGVTQSPTHLIKTRGQQVTLRCSSQSGHNTVSWYQQALGQGPQFIFQYYREEENGRGNFPPRFSGLQFPNYSSELNVNALELDDSALYLCASSLALAGVTDTQYFGPGTRLTVL.

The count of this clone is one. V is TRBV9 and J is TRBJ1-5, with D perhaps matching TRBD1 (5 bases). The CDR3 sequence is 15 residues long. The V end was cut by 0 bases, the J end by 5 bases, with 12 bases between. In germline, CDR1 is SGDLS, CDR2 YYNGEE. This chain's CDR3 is CASSVGIGGDQPQHF. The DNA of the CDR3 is TGTGCCAGCAGCGTAGGAATCGGGGGAGATCAGCCCCAGCATTTT.

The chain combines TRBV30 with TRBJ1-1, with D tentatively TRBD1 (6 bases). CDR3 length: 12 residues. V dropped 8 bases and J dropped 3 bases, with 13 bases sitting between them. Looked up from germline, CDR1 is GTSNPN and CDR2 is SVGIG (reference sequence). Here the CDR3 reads CAGMGAHTEAFF. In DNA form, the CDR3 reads TGTGCCGGAATGGGGGCGCACACTGAAGCTTTCTTT.

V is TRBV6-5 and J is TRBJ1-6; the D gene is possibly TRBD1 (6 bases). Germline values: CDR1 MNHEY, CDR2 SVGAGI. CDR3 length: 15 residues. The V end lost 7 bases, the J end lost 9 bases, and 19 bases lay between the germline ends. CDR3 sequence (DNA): TGTGCCAGCAATAGGGGTACAGGGATTCGTTCACCCCTCCACTTT. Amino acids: CASNRGTGIRSPLHF.

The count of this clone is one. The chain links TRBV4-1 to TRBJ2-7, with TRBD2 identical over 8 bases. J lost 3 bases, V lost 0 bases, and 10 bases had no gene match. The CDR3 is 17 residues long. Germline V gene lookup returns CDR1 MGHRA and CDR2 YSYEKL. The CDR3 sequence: CASSQDTGLGSVYEQYF. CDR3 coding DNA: TGCGCCAGCAGCCAAGATACGGGACTAGGAAGCGTCTACGAGCAGTACTTC.

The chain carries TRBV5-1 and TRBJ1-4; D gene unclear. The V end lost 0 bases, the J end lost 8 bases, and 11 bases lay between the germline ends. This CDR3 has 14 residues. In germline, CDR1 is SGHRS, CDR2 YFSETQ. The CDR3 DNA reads TGCGCCAGCAGCTTGGCCGGCAGGCCGGAAAAACTGTTTTTT. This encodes CASSLAGRPEKLFF.

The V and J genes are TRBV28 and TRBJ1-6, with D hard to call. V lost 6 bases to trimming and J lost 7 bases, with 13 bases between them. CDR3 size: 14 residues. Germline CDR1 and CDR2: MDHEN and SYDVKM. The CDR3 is CASSLDQTNSPLHF. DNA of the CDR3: TGTGCCAGCAGCCTAGACCAAACAAATTCACCCCTCCACTTT.